This TCR beta chain was recovered during a study of blood T cell repertoires in COVID-19. CDR3 size: 14 residues. Trimming pared 5 bases from V and 2 bases from J, leaving 12 bases between. Germline V gives CDR1 MNHEY, CDR2 SVGAGI. This clone was seen more than once but under ten times. The table came from immunoSEQ multiplex PCR; TCRdb's copy has only in-frame clones and leaves some out. The sample has about 150,000 clones; about four fifths are singletons. The sequence derives from a woman over 75 with active or convalescent COVID-19. This chain connects TRBV6-5 to TRBJ1-1; D is uncertain. Material for sequencing was peripheral blood. The CDR3: CASSLRSGNTEAFF. CDR3 bases: TGTGCCAGCAGTCTCAGGAGCGGTAACACTGAAGCTTTCTTT.